These T cell receptor beta chains were read from a single sample in a study of immune cell composition in non-small cell lung cancer. The table came from immunoSEQ multiplex PCR; TCRdb's copy has only in-frame clones and leaves some out. The repertoire includes about 15,000 clones, around 69% of them detected once, and more than 6.5% sits in the top ten. The sequenced sample consisted of lung tumor tissue. The receptors come from a human donor with non-small cell lung cancer. CDR3s include the opening cysteine and the closing phenylalanine or tryptophan. The D gene is left open where the match is weak. Clone size is stated in some rows and not others, as once, few, many or a class when expanded.

.	TRBV29-1	.	TRBJ2-3	TGCAGCGCGACTAGCACAGATACGCAGTATTTT	CSATSTDTQYF
few	TRBV5-1	.	TRBJ1-1	TGCGCCAGCAGCTTGGCCCACAGCCTGAACACTGAAGCTTTCTTT	CASSLAHSLNTEAFF
.	TRBV18	TRBD2	TRBJ2-5	TGTGCCAGCTCACCACCAGGGAGCGGGGCACAGACCCAGTACTTC	CASSPPGSGAQTQYF
.	TRBV13	.	TRBJ1-2	TGTGCCAGCAGCTTAGGCCCATCCGTCCAGGGAGGCTATGGCTACACCTTC	CASSLGPSVQGGYGYTF
.	TRBV19	TRBD1	TRBJ1-1	TGTGCCAGTAGGGACAGGGGGAACACTGAAGCTTTCTTT	CASRDRGNTEAFF
.	TRBV19	TRBD1	TRBJ1-1	TGTGCCAGTAGTATCTACAGGGGTGACACTGAAGCTTTCTTT	CASSIYRGDTEAFF
.	TRBV4-2	.	TRBJ2-6	TGTGCCAGCAGCCAAAGGCAGGCTAACTCTGGGGCCAACGTCCTGACTTTC	CASSQRQANSGANVLTF
.	TRBV12-5	.	TRBJ2-3	TGTGCTAGTGGTTTGGCCCGACAGGCAAGCACAGATACGCAGTATTTT	CASGLARQASTDTQYF
.	TRBV12-5	.	TRBJ2-5	TGTGCTAGTGGCCCTACAGTACAAGAGACCCAGTACTTC	CASGPTVQETQYF
.	TRBV2	.	TRBJ2-4	TGTGCCGGACGTCAGGGGAGCTTAACTCTAGCCAAAAACATTCAGTACTTC	CAGRQGSLTLAKNIQYF
.	TRBV19	.	TRBJ2-5	TGTGCCAGTAGTATGTTGTGGGGAGAACCCTCGCGAGAGACCCAGTACTTC	CASSMLWGEPSRETQYF
.	TRBV18	.	TRBJ1-3	TGTGCCAGCTCGCCAACCCGGGACTCTTCAGGAAACACCATATATTTT	CASSPTRDSSGNTIYF
.	TRBV7-6	.	TRBJ1-2	TGTGCCAGCAGCCCGACGACAGATTTTGCTGGCTATGGCTACACCTTC	CASSPTTDFAGYGYTF
.	TRBV6-1	.	TRBJ2-3	TGTGCCAGCAGTAGGGGGGATACGCAGTATTTT	CASSRGDTQYF
.	TRBV9	TRBD1	TRBJ1-4	TGTGCCAGCAAGCCGGGACAGGGTATTGAAAAACTGTTTTTT	CASKPGQGIEKLFF
.	TRBV7-9	TRBD1	TRBJ1-1	TGTGCCAGCAGCCGCTACCGGGACAGGGCAACCGTGAACACTGAAGCTTTCTTT	CASSRYRDRATVNTEAFF
.	TRBV2	TRBD1	TRBJ1-2	TGTGCCAACCTGGGACAGGGTCCCATCCGGAACTATGGCTACACCTTC	CANLGQGPIRNYGYTF
.	TRBV5-4	.	TRBJ1-2	TGTGCCAGCAGCTTGGGGACAGCAAACTATGGCTACACCTTC	CASSLGTANYGYTF
once	TRBV5-1	.	TRBJ2-5	TGCGCCAGCAGCTATTCTAGCGAACAAGAGACCCAGTACTTC	CASSYSSEQETQYF
.	TRBV5-1	.	TRBJ1-1	TGCGCCAGCAGCTCCGGGACATTGAACACTGAAGCTTTCTTT	CASSSGTLNTEAFF
.	TRBV4-1	.	TRBJ1-2	TGCGCCAGCCAGCCGGGACACAACTATGGCTACACCTTC	CASQPGHNYGYTF
.	TRBV7-2	.	TRBJ2-5	TGTGCCAGCAGTTACAGGGTGACTCAAGAGACCCAGTACTTC	CASSYRVTQETQYF